This entry concerns a single T cell receptor beta chain. Clones were read by immunoSEQ multiplex PCR, and TCRdb kept only the in-frame ones, dropping some. The sample gives about 59,000 clones, around 95% of which show up once; roughly 0.34% is in the top ten. The CDR3 totals 18 residues. The trim removed 1 base at V and 3 bases at J, leaving 15 bases unmatched. CDR1 and CDR2 (germline): MNHEY, SMNVEV (reference sequence). This sample was included in a study of T cell changes during pregnancy in multiple sclerosis. The origin of this receptor is a female donor with multiple sclerosis, enrolled in a pregnancy study. The material sequenced was CD4+ T cells from peripheral blood mononuclear cells, taken before pregnancy. The chain recombines TRBV27 with TRBJ2-7, with 7 bases matching TRBD2. The DNA of the CDR3 is TGTGCCAGCAGTTTATATCGAGTTGGGGGACTACCCTTCTACGAGCAGTACTTC. Its translation is CASSLYRVGGLPFYEQYF.